Listed below are T cell receptor beta chains from one sample, sequenced in a study of CD8 T cells in ankylosing spondylitis. TCRdb re-called the 5' RACE reads with MiXCR, one entry per CDR3 protein. The table lists fewer than 400,000 distinct CDR3 sequences, approximately 8% of them singletons. Sequencing was performed on blood, either unsorted or a sorted T cell fraction (not recorded which). The source is a male donor with ankylosing spondylitis. CDR3s include the opening cysteine and the closing phenylalanine or tryptophan. D genes are given only for firm matches. A clone size is listed for some rows: how often the clone was seen (once, few, many), or a class if it is expanded.

TRBV20-1	NA	TRBD2	TRBJ2-1	CSAKPGGDYNEQFF	TGCAGTGCTAAGCCGGGAGGAGACTACAATGAGCAGTTCTTC
TRBV2	NA	NA	TRBJ2-7	CASTVLANSYEQYF	TGTGCCAGCACTGTCCTAGCGAACTCCTACGAGCAGTACTTC
TRBV15	few	NA	TRBJ2-5	CATGRASGETQYF	TGTGCCACCGGCCGGGCCTCGGGAGAGACCCAGTACTTC
TRBV29-1	many	TRBD2	TRBJ2-5	CSVGLAGGEETQYF	TGCAGCGTTGGACTAGCGGGAGGGGAGGAGACCCAGTACTTC
TRBV7-9	few	TRBD2	TRBJ2-1	CASSPTGTKEFF	TGTGCCAGCAGCCCAACCGGGACTAAGGAGTTCTTC
TRBV12-3/TRBV12-4	many	NA	TRBJ1-5	CASSGGAGYNQPQHF	TGTGCCAGCAGTGGGGGGGCCGGCTACAATCAGCCCCAGCATTTT
TRBV18	few	NA	TRBJ2-7	CASSLLVNEQYF	TGTGCCAGCTCATTACTAGTAAACGAGCAGTACTTC
TRBV6-5	few	NA	TRBJ2-7	CASTPGGGEQYF	TGTGCCAGCACCCCCGGAGGGGGGGAGCAGTACTTC
TRBV5-1	few	NA	TRBJ2-6	CASSLTPGANVLTF	TGCGCCAGCAGCTTGACTCCTGGGGCCAACGTCCTGACTTTC
TRBV5-1	many	TRBD2	TRBJ2-1	CASSGAAGVVNEQFF	TGCGCCAGCAGCGGAGCAGCGGGAGTTGTGAATGAGCAGTTCTTC
TRBV15	NA	TRBD1	TRBJ1-1	CATSRDRRTGEGEAFF	TGTGCCACCAGCAGAGATCGGAGGACAGGGGAAGGTGAAGCTTTCTTT
TRBV9	NA	TRBD2	TRBJ2-2	CASSSNPRLAGTGELFF	TGTGCCAGCAGCTCCAACCCCCGGCTAGCGGGCACCGGGGAGCTGTTTTTT
TRBV2	few	NA	TRBJ1-5	CASSSLYSNQPQHF	TGTGCCAGCAGCTCACTTTATAGCAATCAGCCCCAGCATTTT
TRBV7-3	few	NA	TRBJ2-1	CASSPIASRGNYYNEQFF	TGTGCCAGCAGCCCGATAGCCTCCAGAGGCAACTACTACAATGAGCAGTTCTTC
TRBV5-1	many	TRBD2	TRBJ2-1	CASSIVLAGRSYNEQFF	TGCGCCAGCAGCATAGTACTAGCGGGACGCTCCTACAATGAGCAGTTCTTC
TRBV11-2	many	TRBD2	TRBJ2-3	CASSYLAGEVRVGDTQYF	TGTGCCAGCAGCTACCTAGCGGGAGAGGTTCGTGTAGGAGATACGCAGTATTTT
TRBV25-1	few	NA	TRBJ2-7	CASSDYSGEGRGEQYF	TGTGCCAGCAGTGATTATAGCGGTGAGGGCCGGGGCGAGCAGTACTTC
TRBV7-3	NA	NA	TRBJ2-7	CASSPSRGSSYEQYF	TGTGCCAGCAGCCCTTCGAGGGGATCCTCCTACGAGCAGTACTTC
TRBV30	NA	NA	TRBJ2-1	CAWSVLRSNEQFF	TGTGCCTGGAGTGTCCTCCGAAGCAATGAGCAGTTCTTC
TRBV19	NA	NA	TRBJ2-7	CASSIGVYYEQYF	TGTGCCAGTAGTATCGGGGTATACTACGAGCAGTACTTC
TRBV9	few	NA	TRBJ2-7	CASSVGQSTSYEQYF	TGTGCCAGCAGCGTCGGACAGAGTACGTCCTACGAGCAGTACTTC
TRBV7-3	NA	TRBD1	TRBJ2-5	CASSSSGTAQETQYF	TGTGCCAGCAGCTCCTCCGGGACAGCCCAAGAGACCCAGTACTTC
TRBV29-1	many	TRBD2	TRBJ2-2	CSVDGGAGGPAGELFF	TGCAGCGTTGATGGCGGGGCGGGAGGGCCAGCCGGGGAGCTGTTTTTT
TRBV2	many	TRBD1	TRBJ1-2	CASSEAKGQDLYGYTF	TGTGCCAGCAGTGAAGCCAAGGGACAGGACCTCTATGGCTACACCTTC
TRBV4-3	NA	NA	TRBJ2-7	CASSQEVRTYEQYF	TGCGCCAGCAGCCAAGAGGTCAGAACCTACGAGCAGTACTTC
TRBV5-1	NA	NA	TRBJ2-5	CASSLGGASYQETQYF	TGCGCCAGCAGCTTGGGGGGAGCTTCGTACCAAGAGACCCAGTACTTC
TRBV2	few	TRBD1	TRBJ1-2	CASSSPGTDYGYTF	TGTGCCAGCTCATCTCCCGGGACAGACTATGGCTACACCTTC
TRBV11-2	many	NA	TRBJ2-5	CASSWAGGTETQYF	TGTGCCAGCAGCTGGGCCGGGGGAACAGAGACCCAGTACTTC
TRBV5-8	many	NA	TRBJ2-3	CASSPEFGVHTDTQYF	TGTGCCAGCAGTCCCGAGTTCGGGGTCCACACAGATACGCAGTATTTT
TRBV2	many	TRBD2	TRBJ2-1	CASSENSGTYNEQFF	TGTGCCAGCAGTGAAAATAGCGGGACCTACAATGAGCAGTTCTTC
TRBV10-3	NA	TRBD2	TRBJ2-5	CAINGGLAEGPQYF	TGTGCCATCAATGGGGGACTAGCGGAAGGGCCCCAGTACTTC